These 31 T cell receptor beta chains were all obtained from the same sample, sequenced in a study of T cell clonotyping in hematopoietic cell transplantation. The assay was immunoSEQ multiplex PCR, and TCRdb's table has in-frame clones only and misses some. The data show more than 6,500 clones, about 94% seen once. Sample: peripheral blood mononuclear cells, taken 30 days after allogeneic stem cell transplant. Receptors were obtained from a male patient between 55 and 70 years old who had an allogeneic stem cell transplant from an unrelated donor, so T cells may come from the graft donor. Some clones in this sample may be carry-over from other donors' samples.

The rearrangement joins TRBV30 to TRBJ2-7, with D tentatively TRBD2 (7 bases). This CDR3 has 12 amino acids. Germline V gene lookup returns CDR1 GTSNPN and CDR2 SVGIG (reference sequence). The ends were cut back, 4 bases at V and 7 bases at J, with 14 bases in the middle. CDR3 sequence reads: CAWTLGGREQYF. CDR3 nucleotides: TGTGCCTGGACCTTGGGGGGGCGGGAGCAGTACTTC.

The chain recombines TRBV7-9 with TRBJ1-2; D remains unclear. The length of the CDR3 is 12 residues. Germline V gene sequence: CDR1 SEHNR, CDR2 FQNEAQ (reference sequence). Trimming took off 8 bases at V and 6 bases at J, with 13 bases between the two ends. The CDR3 is CASGPGGDGYTF. As DNA, the CDR3 is TGTGCCAGCGGCCCTGGCGGGGATGGCTACACCTTC. The variable domain in full, completed from reference TRBV7-9 and TRBJ1-2, reads DTGVSQNPRHKITKRGQNVTFRCDPISEHNRLYWYRQTLGQGPEFLTYFQNEAQLEKSRLLSDRFSAERPKGSFSTLEIQRTEQGDSAMYLCASGPGGDGYTFGSGTRLTVV.

The V gene is TRBV5-4, the J gene TRBJ2-7; 9 positions agree with TRBD2. Per germline, CDR1 SGHNT and CDR2 YYREEE (reference sequence). V was clipped by 1 base and J by 6 bases; unmatched bases: 8. The CDR3 has 15 amino acids. CDR3 nucleotides: TGTGCCAGCAGCTTGAACCTAGCTAGCGGGATCGAGCAGTACTTC. Protein sequence: CASSLNLASGIEQYF.

As regards this clone: A read error may produce the germline difference seen at one junction end. The J gene is TRBJ2-1, the V gene TRBV27, with D tentatively TRBD1 (6 bases). This CDR3 is built from 16 residues. Germline values: CDR1 MNHEY, CDR2 SMNVEV (reference sequence). The CDR3 nucleotides are TGTTCCAGCAGTTTATCACAGGGAACCTGGGGGAATGAGCAGTTCTTC. This gives the protein CSSSLSQGTWGNEQFF.

The chain links TRBV4-1 to TRBJ2-7, with TRBD1 matching 10 bases. The CDR3 is 16 residues long. Trimming removed 0 bases from V and 4 bases from J; junction bases left unmatched: 6. Per the germline V gene, CDR1 is MGHRA and CDR2 is YSYEKL. This CDR3 is CASSQDMTGGTYEQYF. The CDR3 DNA reads as TGCGCCAGCAGCCAAGATATGACAGGGGGCACGTACGAGCAGTACTTC.

This chain joins TRBV30 and TRBJ1-1, with a weak D call TRBD1 (5 bases). Trimming removed 3 bases from V and 5 bases from J, with 10 bases in between. Per the germline V gene, CDR1 is GTSNPN and CDR2 is SVGIG (reference sequence). The CDR3 covers 12 residues. The chain's CDR3 is CAWRNRWTEAFF. DNA for the CDR3: TGTGCCTGGAGGAACAGGTGGACTGAAGCTTTCTTT.

The chain employs TRBV19 and TRBJ2-2, with 7 bases that match TRBD2. The CDR3 is 17 amino acids. V lost 6 bases to trimming and J lost 4 bases; unmatched junction nucleotides: 14. CDR1 is LNHDA, CDR2 SQIVND, per germline (reference sequence). The CDR3 nucleotides are TGTGCCAGTAGCTATTCCTGGGCTAGCGGACGCACCGGGGAGCTGTTTTTT. Protein sequence: CASSYSWASGRTGELFF.

The J gene is TRBJ1-2, the V gene TRBV30; no definite D call. V lost 5 bases and J 4 bases, leaving 11 bases between the germline ends. Germline V gene lookup returns CDR1 GTSNPN and CDR2 SVGIG (reference sequence). The CDR3 runs 12 residues. CDR3 sequence (DNA): TGTGCCTGGTGGTCCCGAATCTATGGCTACACCTTC. As protein: CAWWSRIYGYTF.

V is TRBV7-2 and J is TRBJ1-5; 8 nucleotides line up with TRBD1. The CDR3 is made up of 15 amino acids. V lost 5 bases to trimming and J lost 9 bases; unmatched junction nucleotides: 12. Germline CDR1 SGHTA, CDR2 FQGNSA. The CDR3 region is CASSPETGVIRPQHF. CDR3 DNA sequence: TGTGCCAGCAGCCCAGAGACAGGGGTGATTCGGCCCCAGCATTTT.

This CDR3 reads CASSPSGGRAETQYF. In nucleotides, the CDR3 is TGTGCCAGCAGCCCCAGCGGCGGGAGGGCCGAGACCCAGTACTTC. The chain combines TRBV7-6 with TRBJ2-5, with 9 nucleotides matching TRBD2. V shed 5 bases and J 5 bases; nucleotides not matched to a gene: 9. CDR1 SGHVS and CDR2 FNYEAQ come from the germline V gene. The CDR3 runs 15 residues.

This clone was seen once. CDR3 residues: CASSRLGEQYF. In DNA, the CDR3 is TGTGCCAGCAGTCGCCTCGGGGAGCAGTACTTC. V gene TRBV28 combines with J gene TRBJ2-7, with no clear D. Germline CDR1 is MDHEN and CDR2 is SYDVKM. The CDR3 runs 11 residues. The ends were cut back, 5 bases at V and 7 bases at J, with 9 bases in the middle.

The chain is built from TRBV28 and TRBJ2-2, with D perhaps being TRBD1 or TRBD2 (5 bases each). Looked up from germline, CDR1 is MDHEN and CDR2 is SYDVKM. V dropped 6 bases and J dropped 1 base, with 12 bases sitting between them. This CDR3 has 15 residues. This CDR3 is CASRPSGRNTGELFF. In nucleotides, the CDR3 is TGTGCCAGCAGGCCCTCGGGACGGAACACCGGGGAGCTGTTTTTT. The full variable domain, completed using reference TRBV28 and TRBJ2-2, is DVKVTQSSRYLVKRTGEKVFLECVQDMDHENMFWYRQDPGLGLRLIYFSYDVKMKEKGDIPEGYSVSREKKERFSLILESASTNQTSMYLCASRPSGRNTGELFFGEGSRLTVL.

V usage is TRBV7-6 and J usage is TRBJ2-5, with D possibly TRBD2 on 6 matching bases. V gave up 3 bases and J gave up 2 bases, with 7 bases separating them. The CDR3 covers 13 residues. Germline V CDR1 and CDR2: SGHVS, FNYEAQ. The CDR3 is CASSFGLQETQYF. The CDR3 region has the DNA TGTGCCAGCAGCTTTGGACTACAAGAGACCCAGTACTTC.

The V gene is TRBV20-1, the J gene TRBJ2-7, with 7 bases that match TRBD1. The germline V gene encodes CDR1 DFQATT and CDR2 SNEGSKA (reference sequence). The junction had 7 bases not matched to a gene; V was cut back by 7 bases and J by 7 bases. The CDR3 is made up of 11 amino acids. CDR3 sequence: CSVWDSFEQYF. The DNA for the CDR3 is TGCAGTGTGTGGGACAGCTTTGAGCAGTACTTC.

This clone was detected only once. The genes are TRBV2 and TRBJ2-5; 9 bases are a match to TRBD2. From germline, CDR1 is SNHLY and CDR2 FYNNEI. The CDR3 has 13 residues. V gave up 6 bases and J gave up 5 bases; unmatched junction bases: 4. CDR3 residues: CASRLAGVETQYF. The CDR3 nucleotides are TGTGCCAGCAGGTTAGCGGGAGTCGAGACCCAGTACTTC.

In this sample, this clone turned up once. The genes are TRBV6-6 and TRBJ2-3; 10 nucleotides agree with TRBD1. V lost 0 bases to trimming and J lost 5 bases; unmatched junction nucleotides: 5. CDR1 is MNHNY, CDR2 SVGAGI, per germline (reference sequence). The CDR3 is made up of 16 amino acids. The CDR3 loop reads CASSYSRQGAIDTQYF. The CDR3 DNA reads as TGTGCCAGCAGTTACTCGAGACAGGGGGCCATAGATACGCAGTATTTT.

The V gene is TRBV29-1, the J gene TRBJ2-1; D unclear. With 4 bases removed from V and 7 bases from J, the gap between germline ends came to 11 bases. The CDR3 contains 12 residues. CDR1 is SQVTM and CDR2 is ANQGSEA in the germline V gene. The CDR3 here is CSVGGTLNEQFF. As DNA, the CDR3 is TGCAGCGTTGGCGGCACCCTGAATGAGCAGTTCTTC.

V usage is TRBV7-9 and J usage is TRBJ2-7; weak D call: TRBD2 (6 bases). This CDR3 is built from 12 residues. The germline V and J ends were trimmed by 4 bases and 3 bases, with 7 bases remaining between them. CDR1 SEHNR and CDR2 FQNEAQ come from the germline V gene (reference sequence). The CDR3 nucleotides are TGTGCCAGCAGCTGGGGGGTCTACGAGCAGTACTTC. Amino acid sequence: CASSWGVYEQYF.

The genes are TRBV29-1 and TRBJ2-7; tentative D call: TRBD2 (7 bases). The CDR3 is made up of 15 amino acids. Between the trimmed V and J ends, which lost 7 bases and 5 bases, there was a span of 24 bases. Germline CDR1 and CDR2: SQVTM and ANQGSEA. Written as DNA, the CDR3 is TGCAGCGGACTAGGGGGTGGCGGGAGTTGGGACGAGCAGTACTTC. It encodes CSGLGGGGSWDEQYF.

The rearrangement uses TRBV4-1 and TRBJ2-2; D perhaps matches TRBD2 (5 bases). The germline CDR1 and CDR2 sequences are MGHRA and YSYEKL. The V and J ends lost 4 bases and 4 bases respectively, with 16 bases between them. CDR3 size: 16 residues. The CDR3 region is CASSPVGRGPTGELFF. In nucleotides, the CDR3 is TGCGCCAGCAGCCCCGTTGGGCGAGGGCCCACCGGGGAGCTGTTTTTT.

The chain employs TRBV2 and TRBJ2-1; the D call may be TRBD1 or TRBD2 (5 bases each). The CDR3 runs to 10 residues. Germline V lookup: CDR1 SNHLY, CDR2 FYNNEI. The V end lost 8 bases, the J end lost 7 bases, and 6 bases lay between the germline ends. CDR3 in DNA: TGTGCCAGCGGGGGAAATGAGCAGTTCTTC. Amino acid sequence: CASGGNEQFF.

J is TRBJ1-2 and V is TRBV5-1, with D possibly matching TRBD1 (6 bases). The CDR3 totals 17 residues. Trimming took off 2 bases at V and 4 bases at J, with 21 bases between the two ends. Germline V gene data show CDR1 as SGHRS and CDR2 as YFSETQ. Written as DNA, the CDR3 is TGCGCCAGCAGCTTTTACAGGGAGCAAGGAAGGGGCTATGGCTACACCTTC. Protein sequence: CASSFYREQGRGYGYTF.

The chain joins TRBV27 to TRBJ2-5; possibly TRBD1 or TRBD2 for D (6 bases each). This CDR3 has 15 residues. Trimming removed 1 base at V and 2 bases at J, with 11 bases between. From germline, CDR1 is MNHEY and CDR2 SMNVEV (reference sequence). CDR3 bases: TGTGCCAGCAGTTTATTAGGGGGGCCTCAAGAGACCCAGTACTTC. It is translated as CASSLLGGPQETQYF.

The V call is TRBV6-5, the J call TRBJ1-2; D might be TRBD1 (6 bases). CDR3 length: 14 amino acids. Trimming shortened V by 7 bases and J by 6 bases, and 18 bases separated the two germline ends. Germline loops: CDR1 MNHEY, CDR2 SVGAGI. Written as DNA, the CDR3 is TGTGCCAGCACCTCACAGGGCGGAGGGGATGGCTACACCTTC. Protein: CASTSQGGGDGYTF.

The chain employs TRBV28 and TRBJ1-3, with D possibly being TRBD1 (5 bases). V lost 3 bases and J 4 bases, leaving 10 bases between the germline ends. Germline CDR1 is MDHEN and CDR2 is SYDVKM. The CDR3 totals 14 residues. The CDR3 spells CASSFRGDGNTIYF. In DNA, the CDR3 is TGTGCCAGCAGTTTTAGAGGGGACGGAAACACCATATATTTT.

This clone is large. J is TRBJ1-1 and V is TRBV11-2, with no clear D. Germline V gives CDR1 SGHAT, CDR2 FQNNGV. The V and J ends lost 5 bases and 11 bases respectively, with 12 bases between them. The CDR3 is 11 residues long. CDR3 sequence reads: CASSAGPQAFF. CDR3 nucleotides: TGTGCCAGCAGCGCCGGTCCCCAGGCTTTCTTT.

The CDR3 is CASSLGPTDGYTF. The CDR3 nucleotides read TGTGCCAGCAGCTTAGGGCCGACAGATGGCTACACCTTC. The chain combines TRBV7-2 with TRBJ1-2; perhaps TRBD1 as D (5 bases). The CDR3 loop spans 13 amino acids. Trimming pared 1 base from V and 6 bases from J, leaving 9 bases between. Germline V gene lookup returns CDR1 SGHTA and CDR2 FQGNSA.

The chain joins TRBV19 to TRBJ2-7; D unresolved. The CDR3 has 12 amino acids. Trimming left V 3 bases short and J 6 bases short, with 9 bases between. Germline CDR1 and CDR2: LNHDA and SQIVND (reference sequence). The CDR3 region has the DNA TGTGCCAGTAGTATGATAGCAAGCGAGCAGTACTTC. Encoded protein: CASSMIASEQYF. The full variable domain, its missing parts supplied by reference TRBV19 and TRBJ2-7, is DGGITQSPKYLFRKEGQNVTLSCEQNLNHDAMYWYRQDPGQGLRLIYYSQIVNDFQKGDIAEGYSVSREKKESFPLTVTSAQKNPTAFYLCASSMIASEQYFGPGTRLTVT.

The chain joins TRBV11-2 to TRBJ2-1; D remains unclear. Trimming took 1 base from V and 4 from J, leaving 11 bases between them. Germline CDR1 SGHAT, CDR2 FQNNGV. There are 15 residues in the CDR3. CDR3 amino acids: CASSLGSPAYNEQFF. The CDR3 DNA sequence: TGTGCCAGCAGCTTAGGCTCTCCAGCGTACAATGAGCAGTTCTTC. Variable domain in full (rest from reference TRBV11-2 and TRBJ2-1): EAGVAQSPRYKIIEKRQSVAFWCNPISGHATLYWYQQILGQGPKLLIQFQNNGVVDDSQLPKDRFSAERLKGVDSTLKIQPAKLEDSAVYLCASSLGSPAYNEQFFGPGTRLTVL.

The chain is built from TRBV19 and TRBJ1-1; D not certain. The CDR3 consists of 13 residues. The germline V gene encodes CDR1 LNHDA and CDR2 SQIVND (reference sequence). The germline V and J ends were trimmed by 6 bases and 1 base, with 9 bases remaining between them. Here the CDR3 reads CASSSGRNTEAFF. In DNA form, the CDR3 reads TGTGCCAGTAGCTCGGGCAGGAACACTGAAGCTTTCTTT.

This chain joins TRBV7-9 and TRBJ2-7; possibly TRBD2 for D (5 bases). The length of the CDR3 is 12 residues. V was clipped by 5 bases and J by 6 bases, with 11 bases between them. Germline V gene data show CDR1 as SEHNR and CDR2 as FQNEAQ (reference sequence). The CDR3 DNA is TGTGCCAGCAGCGGAGGTCGAGGCGAGCAGTACTTC. This translates into CASSGGRGEQYF. Variable domain in full (rest from reference TRBV7-9 and TRBJ2-7): DTGVSQNPRHKITKRGQNVTFRCDPISEHNRLYWYRQTLGQGPEFLTYFQNEAQLEKSRLLSDRFSAERPKGSFSTLEIQRTEQGDSAMYLCASSGGRGEQYFGPGTRLTVT.